These 12 T cell receptor beta chains originate from one sample sequenced in a study of CD8+ T cells in alopecia areata. Following extraction, RNA underwent reverse transcription to cDNA, which served as the sequencing template. Produced via immunoSEQ multiplex PCR; TCRdb's table is partial and in-frame only. This sample has approximately 150,000 clones, with approximately 62% found just once. Treatment denoted: oral pan-JAK inhibitor, 5-10 mg twice daily. The specimen comprised CD4+ T cells sorted from blood, sampled at week 24, from a patient treated with tofacitinib. Receptors originate from a human donor with alopecia areata.

This chain joins TRBV29-1 and TRBJ1-1; 7 bases are shared with TRBD1. The J segment lost 5 bases and the V segment lost 0 bases, leaving 9 bases of the junction unmatched. Germline lookup yields CDR1 SQVTM and CDR2 ANQGSEA. This CDR3 spans 15 amino acids. This CDR3 is CSVEDPQGVGTEAFF. Here the CDR3 DNA reads TGCAGCGTTGAAGATCCCCAGGGGGTAGGAACTGAAGCTTTCTTT.

This clone was observed a few times. At one end the junction does not follow the germline gene, possibly because of a read error. The chain employs TRBV6-1 and TRBJ1-2; 8 bases are shared with TRBD1. Germline CDR1 is MNHNS and CDR2 is SASEGT. The CDR3 has 13 residues. The CDR3 here is CASREDRGLGYTF. The CDR3 DNA follows: TGTGCCAGCAGGGAAGACAGGGGTCTGGGCTACACCTTC.

The V gene is TRBV5-1, the J gene TRBJ1-1; TRBD1 is a possible D gene (6 bases). CDR3 length: 17 amino acids. Germline CDR1 and CDR2: SGHRS and YFSETQ. V gave up 4 bases and J gave up 0 bases, with 19 bases separating them. CDR3 sequence: CASSPGFTQGLNTEAFF. CDR3 nucleotide sequence: TGCGCCAGCAGCCCGGGGTTCACACAGGGTCTGAACACTGAAGCTTTCTTT.

V usage is TRBV5-1 and J usage is TRBJ2-7; 7 bases agree with TRBD1. The CDR3 runs to 15 residues. Germline CDR1 reads SGHRS; CDR2 reads YFSETQ. V was clipped by 4 bases and J by 2 bases; unmatched bases: 9. CDR3 sequence (DNA): TGCGCCAGCAGCAGATCCCGGGACAGAGCCTACGAGCAGTACTTC. It yields the protein CASSRSRDRAYEQYF. The variable domain in full, completed from reference TRBV5-1 and TRBJ2-7, reads KAGVTQTPRYLIKTRGQQVTLSCSPISGHRSVSWYQQTPGQGLQFLFEYFSETQRNKGNFPGRFSGRQFSNSRSEMNVSTLELGDSALYLCASSRSRDRAYEQYFGPGTRLTVT.

This clone has more than one count but fewer than ten. V is TRBV5-1 and J is TRBJ2-7; no clear D. Germline V gives CDR1 SGHRS, CDR2 YFSETQ. The CDR3 is made up of 14 amino acids. Between the trimmed V and J ends, which lost 2 bases and 5 bases, there was a span of 14 bases. The CDR3 sequence is CASSLVKGTDEQYF. The CDR3 bases are TGCGCCAGCAGCTTAGTTAAGGGTACCGACGAGCAGTACTTC.

J is TRBJ2-7 and V is TRBV6-5, with D unresolved. CDR1 MNHEY and CDR2 SVGAGI come from the germline V gene. Trimming took 8 bases from V and 6 from J, leaving 17 bases between them. This CDR3 is 13 amino acids long. CDR3 protein: CASRLIGPGEQYF. The DNA of the CDR3 is TGTGCCAGCCGCCTTATAGGACCCGGCGAGCAGTACTTC.

The chain uses TRBV4-2 and TRBJ2-2, with 10 nucleotides matching TRBD2. V lost 4 bases to trimming and J lost 4 bases; unmatched junction nucleotides: 6. There are 16 residues in the CDR3. Per the germline V gene, CDR1 is LGHNA and CDR2 is YNFKEQ. The chain's CDR3 is CASSLLAGEPTGELFF. CDR3 coding DNA: TGTGCCAGCAGCCTTCTAGCGGGGGAGCCCACCGGGGAGCTGTTTTTT.

This clone was seen repeatedly, ten times or more. The chain couples TRBV5-1 to TRBJ2-6; TRBD1 aligns across 11 bases. The J segment lost 0 bases and the V segment lost 4 bases, leaving 9 bases of the junction unmatched. Germline CDR1 reads SGHRS; CDR2 reads YFSETQ. The CDR3 loop spans 19 amino acids. The DNA of the CDR3 is TGCGCCAGCAGCGGAGGGACAGGGGGTTCCCTCTCTGGGGCCAACGTCCTGACTTTC. Its protein product is CASSGGTGGSLSGANVLTF.

V and J are TRBV7-8 and TRBJ2-5; D is possibly TRBD1 or TRBD2 (5 bases each). Germline V CDR1 and CDR2: SGHVS, FQNEAQ. CDR3 length equals 15 residues. The germline V and J ends were trimmed by 2 bases and 7 bases, with 17 bases remaining between them. The CDR3 DNA reads TGTGCCAGCAGCTTATCAGGGACCACCTCGGGGACCCAGTACTTC. As protein: CASSLSGTTSGTQYF.

The CDR3 nucleotides read TGTGCCACCAGCGGGGATGCTTTGGGGGAGACCCAGTACTTC. Translation: CATSGDALGETQYF. The rearrangement uses TRBV15 and TRBJ2-5; D not certain. CDR1 and CDR2 from the germline V gene are LNHNV and YYDKDF (reference sequence). The V end was cut by 5 bases, the J end by 5 bases, with 15 bases between. This CDR3 is 14 amino acids long.

This clone has more than one count but fewer than ten. V usage is TRBV29-1 and J usage is TRBJ1-1; tentatively, D is TRBD1 (5 bases). This CDR3 spans 14 amino acids. Trimming shortened V by 1 base and J by 1 base, and 10 bases separated the two germline ends. Germline loops: CDR1 SQVTM, CDR2 ANQGSEA. CDR3 protein: CSVEGGTPNTEAFF. In nucleotides, the CDR3 is TGCAGCGTTGAAGGAGGGACGCCGAACACTGAAGCTTTCTTT.

In its sample, this clone was seen a few times. The V and J genes are TRBV4-2 and TRBJ2-5; the D is unclear. The V gene's germline CDR1 is LGHNA and CDR2 YNFKEQ. V shed 1 base and J shed 2 bases, with 5 bases lying between them. The CDR3 runs to 13 residues. CDR3 sequence reads: CASSQGNQETQYF. The DNA of the CDR3 is TGTGCCAGCAGCCAAGGCAATCAAGAGACCCAGTACTTC.